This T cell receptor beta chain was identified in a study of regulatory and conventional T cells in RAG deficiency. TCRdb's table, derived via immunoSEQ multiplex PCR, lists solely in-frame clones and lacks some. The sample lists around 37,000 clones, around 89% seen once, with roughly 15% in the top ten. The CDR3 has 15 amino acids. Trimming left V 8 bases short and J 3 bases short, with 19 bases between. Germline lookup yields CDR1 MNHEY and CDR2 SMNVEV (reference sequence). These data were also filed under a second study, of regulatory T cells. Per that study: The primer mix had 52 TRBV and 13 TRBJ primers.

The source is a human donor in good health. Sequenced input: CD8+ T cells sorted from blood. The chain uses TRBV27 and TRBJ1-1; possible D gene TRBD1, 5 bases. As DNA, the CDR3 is TGTGCCAGCCACGAGGGGTCCGGGGTCCACACTGAAGCTTTCTTT. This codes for CASHEGSGVHTEAFF.